Following are 20 T cell receptor beta chains from one sample sequenced in a study of shared clonotypes between healthy human individuals. The assay was immunoSEQ multiplex PCR, and TCRdb's table has in-frame clones only and misses some. This sample carries approximately 1.9 million clones, around 95% of them seen once, and the ten largest clones take over 1.5%. Naive CD8 cells, CD45RO-negative and positively selected for CCR7, excluded terminally differentiated effector memory CD45RA+ cells. The sample consisted of naive CD8+ T cells from PBMCs. All receptors come from a man younger than 35 in good health. Some clones in this sample may be carry-over from other donors' samples.

V and J are TRBV4-3 and TRBJ2-3, with 9 positions matching TRBD1. The germline V gene encodes CDR1 LGHNA and CDR2 YSLEER. The V and J ends lost 0 bases and 5 bases, in that order; junction bases with no gene match: 9. The length of the CDR3 is 17 residues. CDR3 DNA sequence: TGCGCCAGCAGCCAAGATGCCCGGACAGGGGAGAAAGATACGCAGTATTTT. The encoded protein is CASSQDARTGEKDTQYF.

The chain carries TRBV7-9 and TRBJ2-7; TRBD1 might be the D (5 bases). The ends were cut back, 1 base at V and 3 bases at J, with 10 bases in the middle. This CDR3 contains 14 residues. From germline, CDR1 is SEHNR and CDR2 FQNEAQ (reference sequence). The CDR3 DNA follows: TGTGCCAGCAGCTTAGATAGCAGGGTCTACGAGCAGTACTTC. It codes for CASSLDSRVYEQYF.

The V call is TRBV4-1, the J call TRBJ2-3; maybe TRBD2 (7 bases). The CDR3 contains 17 residues. Per germline, CDR1 MGHRA and CDR2 YSYEKL. Trimming took off 3 bases at V and 1 base at J, with 17 bases between the two ends. The DNA of the CDR3 is TGCGCCAGCAGCCAGCTATACAGGGAGGGGGGCACAGATACGCAGTATTTT. The encoded protein is CASSQLYREGGTDTQYF.

This clone has a single count. The chain links TRBV27 to TRBJ2-3, with TRBD2 as a possible D gene (5 bases). Germline assignment: CDR1 MNHEY and CDR2 SMNVEV (reference sequence). Trimming left V 4 bases short and J 6 bases short, with 20 bases between. This CDR3 has 16 residues. In DNA, the CDR3 is TGTGCCAGCAGTTACACGCGGGCCGGCCCTGCGGATACGCAGTATTTT. It encodes CASSYTRAGPADTQYF.

The V and J genes are TRBV11-2 and TRBJ2-7; a weak D match, TRBD1 (5 bases). Germline CDR1 and CDR2: SGHAT and FQNNGV. Trimming stripped 5 bases from V and 3 bases from J, with 26 bases between. The CDR3 totals 18 residues. CDR3 sequence: CASSPEGATIRGNYEQYF. CDR3 nucleotides: TGTGCCAGCAGCCCCGAAGGGGCCACCATTAGGGGAAACTACGAGCAGTACTTC.

The V call is TRBV5-1, the J call TRBJ2-7; D gene uncertain. There are 13 residues in the CDR3. V was trimmed by 1 base and J by 2 bases, leaving 7 bases between them. CDR1 is SGHRS and CDR2 is YFSETQ in the germline V gene. CDR3 protein: CASSLRVPYEQYF. CDR3 DNA: TGCGCCAGCAGCTTGAGGGTACCCTACGAGCAGTACTTC. Supplemented by reference TRBV5-1 and TRBJ2-7, the full variable domain reads KAGVTQTPRYLIKTRGQQVTLSCSPISGHRSVSWYQQTPGQGLQFLFEYFSETQRNKGNFPGRFSGRQFSNSRSEMNVSTLELGDSALYLCASSLRVPYEQYFGPGTRLTVT.

The chain employs TRBV6-5 and TRBJ2-2, with 8 bases aligning to TRBD1. Germline lookup yields CDR1 MNHEY and CDR2 SVGAGI. The ends lost 5 bases at V and 6 bases at J; junction bases unmatched: 5. This CDR3 has 14 amino acids. CDR3: CASSAIRGPGELFF. CDR3 DNA sequence: TGTGCCAGCAGTGCTATCAGGGGGCCCGGGGAGCTGTTTTTT.

This chain connects TRBV27 to TRBJ2-7; D gene unclear. The length of the CDR3 is 14 residues. Per the germline V gene, CDR1 is MNHEY and CDR2 is SMNVEV (reference sequence). Trimming cost V 3 bases and J 4 bases, with 13 bases left between them. CDR3 amino acids: CASSFTADWYEQYF. DNA of the CDR3: TGTGCCAGCAGTTTTACTGCGGATTGGTACGAGCAGTACTTC.

CDR3 DNA sequence: TGCGCCAGCATAGGGACTAGCGGGAGGAAGTACAATGAGCAGTTCTTC. Translated: CASIGTSGRKYNEQFF. The chain employs TRBV10-1 and TRBJ2-1; 15 nucleotides agree with TRBD2. CDR3 length: 16 residues. V lost 7 bases to trimming and J lost 4 bases; unmatched junction nucleotides: 5. Germline CDR1 WNHNN, CDR2 SYGVQD (reference sequence).

This rearrangement joins TRBV11-3 to TRBJ2-3; the match to TRBD2 covers 7 bases. The CDR3 loop spans 17 amino acids. The V and J ends lost 1 base and 0 bases, in that order; junction bases with no gene match: 7. CDR1 is SGHNT and CDR2 is YENEEA in the germline V gene. The CDR3 DNA follows: TGTGCCAGCAGCTTAGGGTGGCTAGCGGATAGCACAGATACGCAGTATTTT. Translation gives CASSLGWLADSTDTQYF.

In nucleotides, the CDR3 is TGTGCCAGCAGCCCCGGCGACAGGGGGCGTTTCTGGGAGCAGTACTTC. It yields the protein CASSPGDRGRFWEQYF. The chain is built from TRBV11-2 and TRBJ2-7, with TRBD1 matching 10 bases. CDR1 and CDR2 from the germline V gene are SGHAT and FQNNGV. CDR3 size: 16 residues. V trimming: 5 bases; J trimming: 7 bases; junction bases outside the gene matches: 14.

This clone was seen more than once but under ten times. The sample carries other DNA sequences with the same CDR3. This rearrangement joins TRBV28 to TRBJ1-1, with D possibly being TRBD1 (5 bases). Germline V CDR1 and CDR2: MDHEN, SYDVKM. V lost 2 bases and J lost 5, with 9 bases in between. The CDR3 loop spans 13 amino acids. CDR3: CASSLRGATEAFF. The CDR3 nucleotides read TGTGCCAGCAGTTTAAGGGGTGCGACTGAAGCTTTCTTT. Using reference TRBV28 and TRBJ1-1 for the parts outside the CDR3, the full variable domain is DVKVTQSSRYLVKRTGEKVFLECVQDMDHENMFWYRQDPGLGLRLIYFSYDVKMKEKGDIPEGYSVSREKKERFSLILESASTNQTSMYLCASSLRGATEAFFGQGTRLTVV.

V gene TRBV5-1 combines with J gene TRBJ2-1; TRBD1 aligns across 10 bases. This CDR3 region has 15 residues. V lost 4 bases to trimming and J lost 6 bases; unmatched junction nucleotides: 7. The V gene's germline CDR1 is SGHRS and CDR2 YFSETQ. CDR3 amino acids: CASSPGDRGPNEQFF. The CDR3 DNA sequence: TGCGCCAGCAGCCCAGGGGACAGGGGACCCAATGAGCAGTTCTTC.

The rearrangement links TRBV2 to TRBJ2-7, with TRBD1 identical over 8 bases. Trimming took 11 bases from V and 6 from J; bases not matched to a gene: 9. The CDR3 consists of 12 residues. Germline-derived CDR1 and CDR2 are SNHLY and FYNNEI. The CDR3 region is CAREPGTGEQYF. For the CDR3, the DNA is TGTGCCCGAGAACCCGGGACAGGCGAGCAGTACTTC.

In DNA form, the CDR3 reads TGTGCCAGCAGTCCCTCCGGGACAGGGAACACTGAAGCTTTCTTT. Translation gives CASSPSGTGNTEAFF. The genes are TRBV6-4 and TRBJ1-1, with 8 bases identical to TRBD1. Germline assignment: CDR1 MRHNA and CDR2 SNTAGT. The ends lost 5 bases at V and 1 base at J; junction bases unmatched: 6. This CDR3 spans 15 amino acids.

The chain uses TRBV10-3 and TRBJ2-4; TRBD1 matches at 8 bases. V was clipped by 4 bases and J by 5 bases; unmatched bases: 7. CDR1 ENHRY and CDR2 SYGVKD come from the germline V gene. This CDR3 is built from 15 residues. CDR3 sequence reads: CAISGTGSGQNIQYF. The CDR3 DNA follows: TGTGCCATCAGTGGGACAGGGTCTGGCCAAAACATTCAGTACTTC.

The chain employs TRBV4-1 and TRBJ2-5; 8 bases fit TRBD1. The J call is uncertain, as TRBJ2-7 better fits the DNA end. The germline gives CDR1 MGHRA, CDR2 YSYEKL. The CDR3 has 16 residues. CDR3 loop: CASSQETGQGFYEQYF. Here the CDR3 DNA reads TGCGCCAGCAGCCAAGAGACCGGACAGGGATTCTACGAGCAGTACTTC.

A single count supports this clone. The V gene is TRBV9, the J gene TRBJ2-7; TRBD2 agrees at 8 bases. The germline gives CDR1 SGDLS, CDR2 YYNGEE. The trim removed 0 bases at V and 1 base at J, leaving 6 bases unmatched. This CDR3 has 16 residues. The CDR3 here is CASSVGSGSLSYEQYF. CDR3 bases: TGTGCCAGCAGCGTAGGAAGCGGGAGCTTATCCTACGAGCAGTACTTC.

CDR3 DNA sequence: TGCGCCAGCTCCCCGGGGGGGCTATCCGACTACGAGCAGTACTTC. Its protein is CASSPGGLSDYEQYF. The chain has TRBV4-1 and TRBJ2-7; TRBD2 agrees at 8 bases. The CDR3 is 15 amino acids. From germline, CDR1 is MGHRA and CDR2 YSYEKL. V lost 8 bases to trimming and J lost 3 bases; unmatched junction nucleotides: 12.

The rearrangement joins TRBV2 to TRBJ2-3, with D uncertain. Trimming cost V 1 base and J 2 bases, with 10 bases left between them. There are 15 residues in the CDR3. The germline V gene has CDR1 SNHLY and CDR2 FYNNEI. This CDR3 is CASSEGQSFTDTQYF. CDR3 coding DNA: TGTGCCAGCAGTGAAGGCCAGTCGTTCACAGATACGCAGTATTTT.